This T cell receptor (beta chain) was observed in a study of T cell repertoires in cytomegalovirus infection. Overall study: Used in the study were CMV epitopes, some recently identified and HLA-C-restricted, others well-studied and HLA-B-restricted.

For this clonotype: What it binds is unknown.

After removal of 3 bases from V and 5 bases from J, the junction contained 9 bases not matched to a gene. CDR3 length equals 15 residues. From the reads, TCRdb called clonotypes with MiXCR, one entry per CDR3 protein. This table has about 770,000 distinct CDR3 sequences, 25% to 30% appearing once. The V call is TRBV23-1, the J call TRBJ2-7; 8 nucleotides line up with TRBD1. TRBV23-1 is reported as an ORF; its role is uncertain. Here the sequenced sample was cultured CD8+ T cells from PBMCs, taken from culture after CMV antigen stimulation. The sequence came from a human donor in good health (CMV status not recorded). Some clones in this sample may be carry-over from other donors' samples. The CDR3 sequence is CASSHSRTGIHEQYV. DNA for the CDR3: TGCGCCAGCAGTCATTCTAGGACAGGGATCCACGAGCAGTACGTC.